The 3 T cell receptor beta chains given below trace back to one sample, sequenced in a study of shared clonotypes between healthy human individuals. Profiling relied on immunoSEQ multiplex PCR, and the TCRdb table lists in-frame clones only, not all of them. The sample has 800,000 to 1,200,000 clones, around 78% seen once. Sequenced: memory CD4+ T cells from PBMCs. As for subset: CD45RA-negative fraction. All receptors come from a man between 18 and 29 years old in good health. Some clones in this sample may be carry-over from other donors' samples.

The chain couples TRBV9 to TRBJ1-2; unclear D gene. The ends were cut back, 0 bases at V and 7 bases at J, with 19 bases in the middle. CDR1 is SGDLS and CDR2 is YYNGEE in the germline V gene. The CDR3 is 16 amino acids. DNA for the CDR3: TGTGCCAGCAGCGTAGAGCTCCGGAGAGGGTCGGGTGGCTACACCTTC. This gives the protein CASSVELRRGSGGYTF.

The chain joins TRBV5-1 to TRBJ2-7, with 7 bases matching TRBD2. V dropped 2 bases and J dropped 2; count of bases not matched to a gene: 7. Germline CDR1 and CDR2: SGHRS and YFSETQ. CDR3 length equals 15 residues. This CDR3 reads CASSLSTSTAYEQYF. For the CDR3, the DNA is TGCGCCAGCAGCTTATCGACTAGCACTGCCTACGAGCAGTACTTC.

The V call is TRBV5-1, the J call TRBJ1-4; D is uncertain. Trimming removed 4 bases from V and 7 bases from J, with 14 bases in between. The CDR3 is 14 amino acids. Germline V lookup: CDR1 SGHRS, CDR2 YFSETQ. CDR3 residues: CASSTDGPPEKLFF. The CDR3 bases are TGCGCCAGCAGCACTGACGGACCCCCTGAAAAACTGTTTTTT. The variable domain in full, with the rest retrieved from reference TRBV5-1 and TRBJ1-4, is KAGVTQTPRYLIKTRGQQVTLSCSPISGHRSVSWYQQTPGQGLQFLFEYFSETQRNKGNFPGRFSGRQFSNSRSEMNVSTLELGDSALYLCASSTDGPPEKLFFGSGTQLSVL.